This T cell receptor beta chain was recovered during a study of blood T cell repertoires in COVID-19. Study at large: T cells, B-cell-depleted T cells, or PBMCs provided the cDNA or gDNA that served as material.

The CDR3 has 14 amino acids. Germline V gene sequence: CDR1 KGHSH, CDR2 LQKENI. Deletions cut 4 bases from V and 2 bases from J, with 10 bases between. Clones were read by immunoSEQ multiplex PCR, and TCRdb kept only the in-frame ones, dropping some. Among 100,000 or so clones listed, 65% to 85% were seen once. The chain is built from TRBV18 and TRBJ2-3; tentative D call: TRBD2 (5 bases). This clonotype was obtained from a man aged 65 to 79 with active or convalescent COVID-19. Sequenced: peripheral blood. The CDR3 sequence: CASSRAGNTDTQYF. The CDR3 nucleotides read TGTGCCAGCTCACGCGCGGGTAACACAGATACGCAGTATTTT.